The rows below give T cell receptor beta chains drawn from one sample of a study of blood T cell repertoires in COVID-19. Using immunoSEQ multiplex PCR, the repertoire was profiled, and TCRdb retains in-frame clones only, with some absent. The table includes approximately 160,000 clones, roughly 84% detected once. The source material was PBMCs or T cells enriched from blood (not recorded which). These receptors were obtained from a woman in her 50s who had recovered from COVID-19. CDR3s include the opening cysteine and the closing phenylalanine or tryptophan. The D gene is left open where the match is weak. Clone size, where shown, is once, few, many, or a class for clones that have expanded.

j_call | d_call | clone_size | v_call | cdr3_nt | cdr3_aa
TRBJ2-3 | - | - | TRBV28 | TGTGCCAGCAGTCGATTGAGTCAGGCTAGCACAGATACGCAGTATTTT | CASSRLSQASTDTQYF
TRBJ2-3 | TRBD2 | - | TRBV5-5 | TGTGCCAGCAGCTTGGTTACAAGCGGGAGTACAGATACGCAGTATTTT | CASSLVTSGSTDTQYF
TRBJ2-7 | - | - | TRBV20-1 | TGCAGTGCTAGTCAGGGGCCCTACGAGCAGTACTTC | CSASQGPYEQYF
TRBJ2-2 | - | - | TRBV7-3 | TGTGCCAGCAGCCCGGACGGGGGAATCGGGGAGCTGTTTTTT | CASSPDGGIGELFF
TRBJ2-1 | - | - | TRBV5-1 | TGCGCCAGCAGCTTGGGTGGGCAGGGTGTCAATGAGCAGTTCTTC | CASSLGGQGVNEQFF
TRBJ2-7 | - | once | TRBV27 | TGTGCCAGCAATGAAACGCGGGACCCCTCCTACGAGCAGTACTTC | CASNETRDPSYEQYF
TRBJ1-4 | TRBD1 | - | TRBV5-3 | TGTGCCAGAAGTTCCGGGACAGGGTTTGAAAAACTGTTTTTT | CARSSGTGFEKLFF
TRBJ2-2 | TRBD2 | - | TRBV5-1 | TGCGCCAGCAGCCCGACGGGAGGCCTAGGCTACACCGGGGAGCTGTTTTTT | CASSPTGGLGYTGELFF
TRBJ2-5 | TRBD2 | - | TRBV19 | TGTGCCAGTACCGCGACTAGCGGGTACCAAGAGACCCAGTACTTC | CASTATSGYQETQYF
TRBJ2-1 | TRBD1 | - | TRBV19 | TGTGCCAGTAGTACGCGGCAGGGGGCTTCCTACAATGAGCAGTTCTTC | CASSTRQGASYNEQFF
TRBJ1-2 | - | - | TRBV20-1 | TGCAGTGCTAGTCGGGGCTATGGCTACACCTTC | CSASRGYGYTF
TRBJ1-5 | TRBD1 | - | TRBV2 | TGTGCCAGCAGGCCGACAGGGGAAGGCAATCAGCCCCAGCATTTT | CASRPTGEGNQPQHF
TRBJ2-3 | - | - | TRBV27 | TGTGCCAGCAGTCCCCTGGGGGGTACAGATACGCAGTATTTT | CASSPLGGTDTQYF
TRBJ2-2 | TRBD1 | - | TRBV5-6 | TGTGCCAGCAGCTGGGGGACAGGTGGGACCGGGGAGCTGTTTTTT | CASSWGTGGTGELFF
TRBJ2-3 | TRBD2 | once | TRBV6-2/TRBV6-3 | TGTGCCAGCAGTCCGACTAGCGGTAGCACAGATACGCAGTATTTT | CASSPTSGSTDTQYF
TRBJ2-7 | - | - | TRBV5-4 | TGTGCCAGCAGCCAGGCGGGGACCTACGAGCAGTACTTC | CASSQAGTYEQYF
TRBJ1-3 | - | - | TRBV6-6 | TGTGCCAGCAGAAATCCTGGGGGGAGGGCCACCATATATTTT | CASRNPGGRATIYF
TRBJ1-2 | - | - | TRBV3-1/TRBV3-2 | TGTGCCAGCAGCCCTGGACAGTATGGCTACACCTTC | CASSPGQYGYTF
TRBJ1-2 | TRBD1 | - | TRBV19 | TGTGCCAGTAGTATCAGGGGGCAGAACTATGGCTACACCTTC | CASSIRGQNYGYTF
TRBJ2-1 | - | - | TRBV5-1 | TGCGCCAGCAGCTCCATGCCGGGACAAGACTCCTACAATGAGCAGTTCTTC | CASSSMPGQDSYNEQFF
TRBJ2-4 | - | - | TRBV6-1 | TGTGCCAGCAGTGAAGGGCTAGCCAAAAACATTCAGTACTTC | CASSEGLAKNIQYF
TRBJ2-7 | - | - | TRBV11-2 | TGTGCCAGCAGCTTAGATACATTCTACGAGCAGTACTTC | CASSLDTFYEQYF
TRBJ1-3 | - | - | TRBV4-1 | TGCGCCAGCAGCCAAGACCCCCCCAGGCGGGCTGGAAACACCATATATTTT | CASSQDPPRRAGNTIYF
TRBJ1-1 | - | - | TRBV11-1 | TGTGCCACGAACAGGGTCGCTGAAGCTTTCTTT | CATNRVAEAFF
TRBJ2-7 | TRBD2 | few | TRBV4-1 | TGCGCCAGCAGCCAAGGATACCTAGCGGGATACGAGCAGTACTTC | CASSQGYLAGYEQYF
TRBJ2-1 | - | - | TRBV11-2 | TGTGCCAGCAGCTTAGATCGGGATTCCTACAATGAGCAGTTCTTC | CASSLDRDSYNEQFF
TRBJ1-4 | - | - | TRBV15 | TGTGCCACCAGCAGAGATCCTATTGGGGGGACTTCGGAAAAACTGTTTTTT | CATSRDPIGGTSEKLFF
TRBJ2-7 | - | - | TRBV7-9 | TGTGCCAGCAGCCGCGGCCGTCCGTACGAGCAGTACTTC | CASSRGRPYEQYF
TRBJ2-7 | TRBD2 | - | TRBV6-5 | TGTGCCAGCAGCAAGGGGACTAGCTCCTACGAGCAGTACTTC | CASSKGTSSYEQYF
TRBJ2-7 | TRBD2 | once | TRBV7-8 | TGTGCCAGCAGCTTAAACCCCGCCGGGCTAGCGGGAGGGCCCCCTGAGCAGTACTTC | CASSLNPAGLAGGPPEQYF
TRBJ1-5 | - | - | TRBV28 | TGTGCCAGCAGTTCTCCCGATGGGGCGGCTCAGCCCCAGCATTTT | CASSSPDGAAQPQHF
TRBJ2-1 | - | - | TRBV6-2/TRBV6-3 | TGTGCCAGCAGTTACTCGATAGCGGCCCAAAGGGTAGTAAGGCCCACTGAGCAGTTCTTC | CASSYSIAAQRVVRPTEQFF
TRBJ1-2 | - | - | TRBV5-4 | TGTGCCAGCAGCTTCGGTGAATTATATGGCTACACCTTC | CASSFGELYGYTF
TRBJ1-1 | TRBD1 | few | TRBV30 | TGTGCCTGGAGGGGACAGGGATGGGCATCGGGCACTGAAGCTTTCTTT | CAWRGQGWASGTEAFF
TRBJ1-2 | - | few | TRBV19 | TGTGCCAGTAGTGAGCAGGGGCATGGCTACACCTTC | CASSEQGHGYTF
TRBJ2-7 | - | - | TRBV11-1 | TGTGCCAGCATATCAGGCGCCTACGAGCAGTACTTC | CASISGAYEQYF
TRBJ2-7 | TRBD2 | - | TRBV3-1/TRBV3-2 | TGTGCCAGCAGCCAGGGACTAGCGGGAGGCCCCGCATACTACGAGCAGTACTTC | CASSQGLAGGPAYYEQYF
TRBJ1-6 | - | - | TRBV27 | TGTGCCAGCAGATCACAGACAGGTTCCTATAATTCACCCCTCCACTTT | CASRSQTGSYNSPLHF
TRBJ1-2 | TRBD1 | - | TRBV25-1 | TGTGCCAGCAGTACCCCCGAGCCTTATGCGGGACAGAATTATGGCTACACCTTC | CASSTPEPYAGQNYGYTF
TRBJ1-2 | - | - | TRBV3-1/TRBV3-2 | TGTGCCAGCAGCCGCTTCTCGGGGGGCCTCGATGGCTACACCTTC | CASSRFSGGLDGYTF
TRBJ1-2 | TRBD1 | - | TRBV14 | TGTGCCAGCAGCCCCCGGGACAGAGCGTTGTATGGCTACACCTTC | CASSPRDRALYGYTF
TRBJ1-6 | TRBD1 | - | TRBV6-5 | TGTGCCAGCAGTTACGGGACAGCCTATAATTCACCCCTCCACTTT | CASSYGTAYNSPLHF
TRBJ1-1 | - | - | TRBV10-3 | TGTGCCATCAGTGCTTCCGGGGGCACTGAAGCTTTCTTT | CAISASGGTEAFF
TRBJ2-7 | - | once | TRBV18 | TGTGCCAGCTCACCACAGGGGGAAGTGGGCTACGAGCAGTACTTC | CASSPQGEVGYEQYF
TRBJ2-5 | TRBD2 | - | TRBV11-2 | TGTGCCAGCAGCTTAGATCGGCGCGGGAGGGCCGGGGAGACCCAGTACTTC | CASSLDRRGRAGETQYF
TRBJ2-1 | TRBD2 | - | TRBV11-1 | TGTGCCAGCAGCTTCACGGGGGGCAATGAGCAGTTCTTC | CASSFTGGNEQFF
TRBJ2-3 | TRBD2 | - | TRBV29-1 | TGCAGCGTTGGGGGACTAGCAGATACGCAGTATTTT | CSVGGLADTQYF
TRBJ2-7 | TRBD1 | - | TRBV2 | TGTGCCAGCAGTGAAGGGCAGGGGGCGGCCTACGAGCAGTACTTC | CASSEGQGAAYEQYF
TRBJ1-6 | - | - | TRBV18 | TGTGCCAGCTCGGAACTAAGCTCCTATAATTCACCCCTCCACTTT | CASSELSSYNSPLHF
TRBJ1-1 | - | - | TRBV28 | TGTGCCAGCAGTCTCCCGACAGCGGGGCACACTGAAGCTTTCTTT | CASSLPTAGHTEAFF
TRBJ2-2 | TRBD1 | - | TRBV11-3 | TGTGCCAGCAGCAAGGGACAGAGTACCGGGGAGCTGTTTTTT | CASSKGQSTGELFF
TRBJ2-7 | TRBD1 | - | TRBV11-2 | TGTGCCAGCAGCTCCGGGGACAGGTCCTGGATAGTTCTTACCTACGAGCAGTACTTC | CASSSGDRSWIVLTYEQYF
TRBJ2-2 | - | - | TRBV6-2/TRBV6-3 | TGTGCCAGCAGCCGTGGGCTACCAAACACCGGGGAGCTGTTTTTT | CASSRGLPNTGELFF
TRBJ1-2 | - | - | TRBV4-1 | TGCGCCAGCAGCCAAGTGCCTAGAGTAAACTATGGCTACACCTTC | CASSQVPRVNYGYTF